This TCR beta chain appears in the sequencing data of a study of T cell responses to AZD1222 COVID-19 vaccine. Study conclusions and caveats: White British donors predominated, females outnumbered males, and clonal diversity was possibly underestimated. AZD1222 recipients seropositive at baseline numbered only five to seven. Repertoires were sampled only after the peak T cell response.

Remarks on this clone: Antigen: not known.

Repertoires were generated with immunoSEQ multiplex PCR, while TCRdb's copy carries only in-frame clones and drops some. The table records roughly 190,000 clones, roughly 90% of them present only once. Both about-4-week and about-12-week second-dose recipients were combined. This sequence originates from an adult who received the AZD1222 COVID-19 vaccine. The specimen was peripheral blood, collected 28 days after the second AZD1222 dose.

CDR3 sequence: CATSRGDKNTGELFF. The CDR3 bases are TGTGCCACCAGCAGAGGTGACAAGAACACCGGGGAGCTGTTTTTT. The chain couples TRBV15 to TRBJ2-2, with D unclear. Per germline, CDR1 LNHNV and CDR2 YYDKDF (reference sequence). The CDR3 covers 15 residues. Trimming cost V 1 base and J 1 base, with 7 bases left between them.